The 20 T cell receptor beta chains presented below share a single source sample, sequenced in a study of blood T cell repertoires in COVID-19. Some clones are missing from TCRdb's copy, which holds only in-frame ones; the method was immunoSEQ multiplex PCR. The sample consists of some 260,000 clones, 88% of them appearing once. Sequencing was done on a sample of peripheral blood. The receptors were sampled from an elderly man with acute or convalescent COVID-19.

This rearrangement joins TRBV11-2 to TRBJ2-1, with unresolved D. The V gene's germline CDR1 is SGHAT and CDR2 FQNNGV. The CDR3 contains 15 residues. The ends were cut back, 2 bases at V and 2 bases at J, with 10 bases in the middle. The chain's CDR3 is CASSLLKAPYNEQFF. CDR3 nucleotide sequence: TGTGCCAGCAGCTTATTGAAAGCACCCTACAATGAGCAGTTCTTC.

The rearrangement joins TRBV9 to TRBJ1-1; D is perhaps TRBD1 (6 bases). The CDR3 runs to 12 residues. V lost 3 bases and J lost 7, with 10 bases in between. Germline loops: CDR1 SGDLS, CDR2 YYNGEE. CDR3 DNA: TGTGCCAGCAGCGACCAGGGGCTTGAAGCTTTCTTT. It specifies CASSDQGLEAFF.

The gene calls are TRBV5-1 and TRBJ1-3; D not certain. V was shortened by 0 bases and J by 0 bases, with 4 bases between the two germline ends. The CDR3 has 14 amino acids. The germline V gene encodes CDR1 SGHRS and CDR2 YFSETQ. The CDR3 DNA is TGCGCCAGCAGCTTGGGCAGCTCTGGAAACACCATATATTTT. Translation gives CASSLGSSGNTIYF. Complete variable domain (other parts from reference TRBV5-1 and TRBJ1-3): KAGVTQTPRYLIKTRGQQVTLSCSPISGHRSVSWYQQTPGQGLQFLFEYFSETQRNKGNFPGRFSGRQFSNSRSEMNVSTLELGDSALYLCASSLGSSGNTIYFGEGSWLTVV.

The V call is TRBV27, the J call TRBJ2-7; TRBD2 is a possible D gene (7 bases). Per germline, CDR1 MNHEY and CDR2 SMNVEV (reference sequence). The CDR3 loop spans 15 amino acids. The V gene lost 5 bases and the J gene lost 3 bases, with 17 bases spanning the gap. CDR3: CASSPGRGDLYEQYF. The CDR3 nucleotides read TGTGCCAGCAGTCCGGGGAGGGGGGACCTCTACGAGCAGTACTTC.

The chain uses TRBV19 and TRBJ2-3, with 8 bases lining up with TRBD1. In germline, CDR1 is LNHDA, CDR2 SQIVND (reference sequence). Germline trimming cut 4 bases from V and 2 bases from J; bases unmatched to any gene: 5. The CDR3 length is 15 residues. This CDR3 reads CASSRRTGNTDTQYF. CDR3 DNA sequence: TGTGCCAGTAGTAGGCGGACAGGGAACACAGATACGCAGTATTTT.

This clone was picked up one time. The V and J genes are TRBV6-5 and TRBJ2-7; D is unresolved. The CDR3 is 12 amino acids. Germline V CDR1 and CDR2: MNHEY, SVGAGI. Trimming removed 4 bases from V and 3 bases from J, with 7 bases in between. Here the CDR3 DNA reads TGTGCCAGCAGTTCGCAGGTCTACGAGCAGTACTTC. This translates into CASSSQVYEQYF.

V usage is TRBV5-8 and J usage is TRBJ2-2; D ambiguous. This CDR3 spans 16 amino acids. Per the germline V gene, CDR1 is SGHTS and CDR2 is YDEGEE. The V and J ends lost 2 bases and 6 bases respectively, with 17 bases between them. The CDR3 here is CASSFRLGATPGELFF. The CDR3 nucleotides read TGTGCCAGCAGCTTCCGGCTAGGAGCGACCCCCGGGGAGCTGTTTTTT.

The chain carries TRBV27 and TRBJ2-3; 9 nucleotides agree with TRBD1. The CDR3 consists of 16 residues. CDR1 and CDR2 (germline): MNHEY, SMNVEV (reference sequence). J lost 7 bases, V lost 6 bases, and 14 bases had no gene match. CDR3 DNA: TGTGCCAGCAGAAGGGGGGACAGGGTCCCTGGGTATACGCAGTATTTT. Translated: CASRRGDRVPGYTQYF.

V is TRBV5-5 and J is TRBJ1-2, with D possibly matching TRBD1 (6 bases). The CDR3 runs to 15 residues. Trimming took 1 base from V and 2 from J, leaving 12 bases between them. In germline, CDR1 is SGHKS, CDR2 YYEKEE (reference sequence). CDR3 residues: CASSLRAQGNYGYTF. The CDR3 coding sequence is TGTGCCAGCAGCTTGAGGGCGCAGGGGAACTATGGCTACACCTTC. The whole variable domain, filled in from reference TRBV5-5 and TRBJ1-2, reads DAGVTQSPTHLIKTRGQQVTLRCSPISGHKSVSWYQQVLGQGPQFIFQYYEKEERGRGNFPDRFSARQFPNYSSELNVNALLLGDSALYLCASSLRAQGNYGYTFGSGTRLTVV.

V usage is TRBV2 and J usage is TRBJ2-2; D call uncertain. V lost 6 bases, J lost 3 bases, and 11 bases lay in between. Germline assignment: CDR1 SNHLY and CDR2 FYNNEI. There are 14 residues in the CDR3. CDR3 region: CASRGLLDTGELFF. The CDR3 region has the DNA TGTGCCAGCAGGGGCCTTTTGGACACCGGGGAGCTGTTTTTT.

The gene calls are TRBV28 and TRBJ1-2, with TRBD1 as a possible D gene (5 bases). Looked up from germline, CDR1 is MDHEN and CDR2 is SYDVKM. Trimming took off 3 bases at V and 6 bases at J, with 11 bases between the two ends. The CDR3 is 13 amino acids. DNA for the CDR3: TGTGCCAGCAGTTTCCCCGGGACTAATGGCTACACCTTC. Translated, it gives CASSFPGTNGYTF.

The chain uses TRBV19 and TRBJ2-7; TRBD2 is a possible D gene (5 bases). With 1 base removed from V and 6 bases from J, the gap between germline ends came to 10 bases. This CDR3 region has 13 residues. Per germline, CDR1 LNHDA and CDR2 SQIVND (reference sequence). CDR3 amino acids: CASSIALRGEQYF. CDR3 nucleotides: TGTGCCAGTAGTATAGCCCTCCGGGGCGAGCAGTACTTC.

V gene TRBV7-3 combines with J gene TRBJ2-5; D is perhaps TRBD2 (6 bases). V was pared by 5 bases and J by 4 bases, with 14 bases between. The germline gives CDR1 SGHTA, CDR2 FQGTGA. This CDR3 has 14 amino acids. CDR3 residues: CASSIAGRGETQYF. CDR3 nucleotides: TGTGCCAGCAGCATCGCGGGGCGTGGAGAGACCCAGTACTTC.

The chain recombines TRBV6-6 with TRBJ2-7; no reliable D call. The CDR3 has 14 amino acids. Per germline, CDR1 MNHNY and CDR2 SVGAGI (reference sequence). V dropped 5 bases and J dropped 3 bases, with 14 bases sitting between them. This CDR3 reads CASSPSYSSYEQYF. CDR3 bases: TGTGCCAGCAGTCCTTCTTACTCTAGCTACGAGCAGTACTTC.

The chain recombines TRBV18 with TRBJ1-1; no firm D call. V was trimmed by 2 bases and J by 3 bases, leaving 10 bases between them. CDR1 is KGHSH, CDR2 LQKENI, per germline. The CDR3 consists of 14 residues. The CDR3 sequence: CASSPSLRDTEAFF. The CDR3 nucleotides read TGTGCCAGCTCACCATCACTCCGGGACACTGAAGCTTTCTTT.

The chain couples TRBV5-1 to TRBJ2-5; possibly TRBD1 for D (5 bases). This CDR3 contains 16 residues. Trimming shortened V by 0 bases and J by 1 base, and 13 bases separated the two germline ends. Germline assignment: CDR1 SGHRS and CDR2 YFSETQ. CDR3 nucleotide sequence: TGCGCCAGCAGCTTGGCCCCGCCGACAGTCCAAGAGACCCAGTACTTC. Protein sequence: CASSLAPPTVQETQYF.

This rearrangement joins TRBV7-2 to TRBJ1-2, with 7 positions matching TRBD1. The germline gives CDR1 SGHTA, CDR2 FQGNSA. V lost 5 bases and J lost 4; bases outside the gene matches: 10. CDR3 size: 15 residues. The DNA of the CDR3 is TGTGCCAGCAGCGGATGGGACAGTTCCTTCTATGGCTACACCTTC. Its translation: CASSGWDSSFYGYTF.

The chain couples TRBV24-1 to TRBJ1-5; no clear D gene. With 5 bases removed from V and 2 bases from J, the gap between germline ends came to 6 bases. The CDR3 extends over 13 amino acids. Germline CDR1 reads KGHDR; CDR2 reads SFDVKD. CDR3 nucleotide sequence: TGTGCCACCAGTGCAATAGGCAATCAGCCCCAGCATTTT. Translation gives CATSAIGNQPQHF.

The chain combines TRBV9 with TRBJ1-2; 7 nucleotides agree with TRBD1. In germline, CDR1 is SGDLS, CDR2 YYNGEE. The V gene end was trimmed by 5 bases and the J gene end by 4 bases; junction bases not matched to a gene: 5. The length of the CDR3 is 13 residues. Written as DNA, the CDR3 is TGTGCCAGCAGGGAAGGGGGCGGCTATGGCTACACCTTC. As protein: CASREGGGYGYTF.

This clone was seen only a few times. The chain combines TRBV7-8 with TRBJ2-3, with D possibly being TRBD2 (6 bases). The V end lost 5 bases, the J end lost 5 bases, and 14 bases lay between the germline ends. The CDR3 extends over 14 amino acids. Germline V lookup: CDR1 SGHVS, CDR2 FQNEAQ. CDR3 region: CASSRLVVKDTQYF. CDR3 bases: TGTGCCAGCAGCCGACTAGTGGTGAAAGATACGCAGTATTTT.